The present T cell receptor (beta chain) was sequenced within a study of tumor and adjacent non-tumor tissue in lung cancer. The template was RNA from unsorted bulk tissue. A modified ARM-PCR protocol with three rounds of nested PCR amplified TCRbeta. MiXCR, run by TCRdb on the multiplex PCR reads, gives a single entry per CDR3 protein. This table holds under 95,000 distinct CDR3 sequences, about 67% found once. The sequenced material came from lung tumor tissue. The receptor comes from a man aged 55 to 69 with non-small cell lung cancer.

In nucleotides, the CDR3 is TGTGCCACCAGCAGAGAAAGACAGGGATCCTCAAGACCCACCGACTTCATAATCAACGAGCAGTACTTC. Encoded protein: CATSRERQGSSRPTDFIINEQYF. This chain connects TRBV15 to TRBJ2-7; the match to TRBD1 covers 7 bases. Germline values: CDR1 LNHNV, CDR2 YYDKDF (reference sequence). V was clipped by 0 bases and J by 5 bases; unmatched bases: 31. This CDR3 is 23 amino acids long.